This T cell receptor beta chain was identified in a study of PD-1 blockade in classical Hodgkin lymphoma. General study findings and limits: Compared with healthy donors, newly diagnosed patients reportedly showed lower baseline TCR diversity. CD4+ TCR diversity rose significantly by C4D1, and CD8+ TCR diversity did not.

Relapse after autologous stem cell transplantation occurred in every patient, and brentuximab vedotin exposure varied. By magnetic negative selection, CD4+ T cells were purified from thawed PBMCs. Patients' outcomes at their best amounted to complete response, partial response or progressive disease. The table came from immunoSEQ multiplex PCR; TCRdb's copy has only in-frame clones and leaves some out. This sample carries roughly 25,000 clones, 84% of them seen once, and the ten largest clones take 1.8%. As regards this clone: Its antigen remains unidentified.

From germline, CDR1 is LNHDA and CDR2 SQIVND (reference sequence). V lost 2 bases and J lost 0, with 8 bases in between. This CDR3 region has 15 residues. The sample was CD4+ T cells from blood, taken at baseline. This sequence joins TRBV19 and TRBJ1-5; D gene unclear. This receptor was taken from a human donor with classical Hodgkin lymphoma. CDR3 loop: CASSIRIDSNQPQHF. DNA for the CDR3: TGTGCCAGTAGTATACGGATCGATAGCAATCAGCCCCAGCATTTT.